This T cell receptor (beta chain) is from a study of blood T cell repertoires in COVID-19. The overall study: The analysed material was cDNA or gDNA that came from T cells, B-cell-depleted T cells, or PBMCs.

The method was immunoSEQ multiplex PCR; TCRdb's version includes in-frame clones alone and lacks a portion of them. The repertoire has under 400,000 clones, 80% to 90% of them found once; the top ten carry approximately 4.6%. Categorization into cohorts depended on clinical history that participants reported. There are 16 residues in the CDR3. V shed 5 bases, J shed 4 bases, and the junction held 9 bases outside the gene matches. Germline lookup yields CDR1 SEHNR and CDR2 FQNEAQ (reference sequence). V and J are TRBV7-9 and TRBJ1-5, with TRBD1 matching over 9 bases. The TCR comes from a woman in her thirties or forties with acute COVID-19. The sequenced sample consisted of PBMCs or T cells enriched from blood (not recorded which). CDR3 in DNA: TGTGCCAGCAGCAAAGGGACAGGGACGAGAAATCAGCCCCAGCATTTT. Its protein product is CASSKGTGTRNQPQHF.